The rows below give T cell receptor beta chains drawn from one sample of a study of control samples from healthy donors and cancer patients. Data came from immunoSEQ multiplex PCR; TCRdb stores just in-frame clones and leaves some out. This sample has some 150,000 clones, with about nine tenths found just once. Sequenced sample: blood. The receptors originated from a man younger than 40 in good health. The CDR3 runs from the conserved cysteine through the conserved F or W. The D gene is left open where the match is weak. Expanded clones are given a class, and other clones once, few, many or no size at all.

v_gene: TRBV27; abundance: .; j_gene: TRBJ2-7; d_gene: TRBD2; CDR3nt: TGTGCCAGCAGTTCTCGTTCGGGGGGTGTCTACGAGCAGTACTTC; CDR3aa: CASSSRSGGVYEQYF
v_gene: TRBV24-1; abundance: .; j_gene: TRBJ2-5; d_gene: .; CDR3nt: TGTGCCACCAGTGGTGGGGGCCAAGAGACCCAGTACTTC; CDR3aa: CATSGGGQETQYF
v_gene: TRBV10-1; abundance: .; j_gene: TRBJ2-7; d_gene: .; CDR3nt: TGCGCCAGCAGTGACTCCAGGTGCGGGTCCTACGAGCAGTACTTC; CDR3aa: CASSDSRCGSYEQYF
v_gene: TRBV6-5; abundance: once; j_gene: TRBJ2-2; d_gene: .; CDR3nt: TGTGCCACCCGGACAGCAACTAACACCGGGGAGCTGTTTTTT; CDR3aa: CATRTATNTGELFF
v_gene: TRBV6-1; abundance: few; j_gene: TRBJ2-7; d_gene: TRBD2; CDR3nt: TGTGCCAGCAGTGATGACCTAGCGGGATCCTACGAGCAGTACTTC; CDR3aa: CASSDDLAGSYEQYF
v_gene: TRBV6-6; abundance: once; j_gene: TRBJ1-2; d_gene: .; CDR3nt: TGTGCCAGCAGTTACGACGGCGCCCCGTGGTACACCTTC; CDR3aa: CASSYDGAPWYTF
v_gene: TRBV7-3; abundance: .; j_gene: TRBJ1-1; d_gene: TRBD1; CDR3nt: TGTGCCAGCAGCACGACAGGGGAGGTGAACACTGAAGCTTTCTTT; CDR3aa: CASSTTGEVNTEAFF
v_gene: TRBV7-8; abundance: .; j_gene: TRBJ2-1; d_gene: .; CDR3nt: TGTGCCAGCAGCCCCAGTACGGTTGAGCAGTTCTTC; CDR3aa: CASSPSTVEQFF
v_gene: TRBV19; abundance: once; j_gene: TRBJ1-6; d_gene: .; CDR3nt: TGTGCCAGTAGGTACGGGTGGAATTCACCCCTCCACTTT; CDR3aa: CASRYGWNSPLHF
v_gene: TRBV7-8; abundance: many; j_gene: TRBJ2-7; d_gene: .; CDR3nt: TGTGCCAGCAGCTTACAGACAGGTGCCTACGAGCAGTACTTC; CDR3aa: CASSLQTGAYEQYF
v_gene: TRBV4-3; abundance: .; j_gene: TRBJ2-2; d_gene: .; CDR3nt: TGCGCCAGCAGCCAAGAGTCCTTTGGCGGGGAGCTGTTTTTT; CDR3aa: CASSQESFGGELFF
v_gene: TRBV7-2; abundance: .; j_gene: TRBJ2-7; d_gene: TRBD2; CDR3nt: TGTGCCAGCCGGACTAGCGGGAGCTACGAGCAGTACTTC; CDR3aa: CASRTSGSYEQYF
v_gene: TRBV5-4; abundance: .; j_gene: TRBJ1-3; d_gene: .; CDR3nt: TGTGCCAGCAGCTTGGAACCCACCGACTCTGGAAACACCATATATTTT; CDR3aa: CASSLEPTDSGNTIYF
v_gene: TRBV2; abundance: .; j_gene: TRBJ2-2; d_gene: .; CDR3nt: TGTGCCAGCAGAAAGGACAGAAACACCGGGGAGCTGTTTTTT; CDR3aa: CASRKDRNTGELFF
v_gene: TRBV19; abundance: .; j_gene: TRBJ1-3; d_gene: .; CDR3nt: TGTGCCAGTCTCGCGGGGGATAGCTCTGGAAACACCATATATTTT; CDR3aa: CASLAGDSSGNTIYF